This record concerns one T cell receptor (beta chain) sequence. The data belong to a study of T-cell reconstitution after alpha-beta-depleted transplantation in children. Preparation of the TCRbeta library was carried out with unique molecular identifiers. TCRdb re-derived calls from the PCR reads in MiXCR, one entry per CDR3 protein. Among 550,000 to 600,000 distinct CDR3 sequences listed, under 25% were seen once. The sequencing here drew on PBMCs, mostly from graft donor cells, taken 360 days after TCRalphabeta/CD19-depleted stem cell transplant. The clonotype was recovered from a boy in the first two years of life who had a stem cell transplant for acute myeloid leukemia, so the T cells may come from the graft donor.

The CDR3 bases are TGTGCCAGCAGCCAAGGTGGAGGGTTAATGAACACTGAAGCTTTCTTT. Amino acid sequence: CASSQGGGLMNTEAFF. The J gene is TRBJ1-1, the V gene TRBV4-2; D gene ambiguous. From germline, CDR1 is LGHNA and CDR2 YNFKEQ. Trimming shortened V by 1 base and J by 0 bases, and 12 bases separated the two germline ends. The CDR3 consists of 16 residues.